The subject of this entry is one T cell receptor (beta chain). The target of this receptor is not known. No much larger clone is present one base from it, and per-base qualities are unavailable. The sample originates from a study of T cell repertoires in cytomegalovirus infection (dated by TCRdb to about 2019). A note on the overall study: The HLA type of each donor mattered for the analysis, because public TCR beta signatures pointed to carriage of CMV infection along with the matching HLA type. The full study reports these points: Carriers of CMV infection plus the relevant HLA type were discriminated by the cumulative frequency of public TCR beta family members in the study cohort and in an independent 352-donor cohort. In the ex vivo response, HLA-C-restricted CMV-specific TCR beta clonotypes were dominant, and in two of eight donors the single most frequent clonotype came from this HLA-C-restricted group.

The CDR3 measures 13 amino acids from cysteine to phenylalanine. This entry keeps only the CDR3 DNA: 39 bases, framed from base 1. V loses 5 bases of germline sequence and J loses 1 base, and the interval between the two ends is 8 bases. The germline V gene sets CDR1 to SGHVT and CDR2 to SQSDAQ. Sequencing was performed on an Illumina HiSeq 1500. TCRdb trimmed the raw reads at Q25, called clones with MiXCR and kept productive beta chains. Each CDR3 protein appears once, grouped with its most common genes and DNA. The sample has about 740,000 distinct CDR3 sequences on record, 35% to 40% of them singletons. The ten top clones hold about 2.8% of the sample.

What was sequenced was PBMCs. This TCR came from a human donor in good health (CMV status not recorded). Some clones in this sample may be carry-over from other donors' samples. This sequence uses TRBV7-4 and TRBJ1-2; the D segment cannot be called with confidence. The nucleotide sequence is TGTGCCAGCAGCAGTCGGGGTAACTATGGCTACACCTTC. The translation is CASSSRGNYGYTF.